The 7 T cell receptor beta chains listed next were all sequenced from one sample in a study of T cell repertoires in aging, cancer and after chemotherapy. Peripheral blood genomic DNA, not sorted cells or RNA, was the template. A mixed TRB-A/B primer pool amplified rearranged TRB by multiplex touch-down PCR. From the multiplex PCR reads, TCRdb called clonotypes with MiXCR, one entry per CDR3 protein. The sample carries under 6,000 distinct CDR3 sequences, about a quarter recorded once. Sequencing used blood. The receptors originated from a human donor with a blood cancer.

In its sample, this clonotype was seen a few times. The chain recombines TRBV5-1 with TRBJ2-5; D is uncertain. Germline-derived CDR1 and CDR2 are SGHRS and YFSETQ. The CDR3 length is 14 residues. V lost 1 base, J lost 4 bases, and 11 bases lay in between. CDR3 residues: CASSLFRSRETQYF. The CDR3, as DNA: TGCGCCAGCAGCTTGTTTCGCTCAAGAGAGACCCAGTACTTC.

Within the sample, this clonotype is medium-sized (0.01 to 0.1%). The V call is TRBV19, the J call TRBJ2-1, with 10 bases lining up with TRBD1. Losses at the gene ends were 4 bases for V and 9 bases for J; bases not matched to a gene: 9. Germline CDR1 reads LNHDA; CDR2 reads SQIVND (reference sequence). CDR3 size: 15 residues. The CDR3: CASSTGTGALGEQFF. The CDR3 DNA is TGTGCCAGTAGTACTGGGACAGGGGCCCTGGGTGAGCAGTTCTTC.

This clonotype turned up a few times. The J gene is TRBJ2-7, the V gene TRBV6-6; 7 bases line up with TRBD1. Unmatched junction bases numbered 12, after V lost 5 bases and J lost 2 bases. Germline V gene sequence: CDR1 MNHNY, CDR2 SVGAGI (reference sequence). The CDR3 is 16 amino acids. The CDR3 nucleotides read TGTGCCAGCAGTCACCCCGGGGACAGCCTCACCTACGAGCAGTACTTC. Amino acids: CASSHPGDSLTYEQYF.

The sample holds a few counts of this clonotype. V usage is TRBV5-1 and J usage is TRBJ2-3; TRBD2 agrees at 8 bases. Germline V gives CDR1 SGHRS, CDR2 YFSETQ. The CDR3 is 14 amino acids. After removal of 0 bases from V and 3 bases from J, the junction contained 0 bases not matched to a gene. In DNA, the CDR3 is TGCGCCAGCAGCTTGGCGGGAGGGACAGATACGCAGTATTTT. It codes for CASSLAGGTDTQYF.

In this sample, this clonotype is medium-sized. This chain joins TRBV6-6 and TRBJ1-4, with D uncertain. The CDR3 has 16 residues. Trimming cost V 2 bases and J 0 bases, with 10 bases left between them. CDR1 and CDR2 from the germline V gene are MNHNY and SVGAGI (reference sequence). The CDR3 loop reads CASSYGQPTTNEKLFF. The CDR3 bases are TGTGCCAGCAGTTACGGCCAGCCCACAACTAATGAAAAACTGTTTTTT.

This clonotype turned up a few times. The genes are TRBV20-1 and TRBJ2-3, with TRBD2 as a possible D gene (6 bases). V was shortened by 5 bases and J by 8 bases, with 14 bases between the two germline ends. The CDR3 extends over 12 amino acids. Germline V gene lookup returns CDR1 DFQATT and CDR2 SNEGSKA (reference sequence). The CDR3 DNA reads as TGCAGTGCTTGGGGGGTGGACGGTACGCAGTATTTT. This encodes CSAWGVDGTQYF.

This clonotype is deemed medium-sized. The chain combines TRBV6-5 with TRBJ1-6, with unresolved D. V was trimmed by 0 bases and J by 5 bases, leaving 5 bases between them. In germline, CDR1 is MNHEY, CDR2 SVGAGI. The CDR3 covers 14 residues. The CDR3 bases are TGTGCCAGCAGTTACTCGTTAAATAATTCACCCCTCCACTTT. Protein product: CASSYSLNNSPLHF.